This T cell receptor (beta chain) was sequenced for a study of blood T cells in healthy people across ages. It was with a sample-barcoded 5' primer and a J-beta primer mix that a second PCR of roughly 6 to 11 cycles was run. TCRdb recomputed calls from the 5' RACE reads with MiXCR, one row per CDR3 protein. This sample has 1,300,000 or so distinct CDR3 sequences, with around 55% found just once. The sample providers were healthy Caucasian people from Russia, aged about 6 to 95. This clonotype showed up just a few times. Sequencing input: blood. The receptor's source is a man in his late teens or twenties in good health.

The CDR3 DNA reads TGCAGCGTCGCAGGACTAGCGGAAACCTACGAGCAGTACTTC. Amino acids: CSVAGLAETYEQYF. V is TRBV29-1 and J is TRBJ2-7, with 10 bases fitting TRBD2. The CDR3 runs 14 residues. The ends lost 6 bases at V and 2 bases at J; junction bases unmatched: 7. Germline CDR1 reads SQVTM; CDR2 reads ANQGSEA.